This is a list of T cell receptor beta chains from one sample in a study of blood T cells in healthy people across ages. TCRdb independently ran MiXCR on the 5' RACE reads; one entry per CDR3 protein. This sample carries 1.8 million or so distinct CDR3 sequences, about 39% of them seen once, and the ten largest clones take under 25%. Sequenced material: blood. These receptors all stem from a human donor in good health. The conserved cysteine and the conserved F or W are not part of the CDR3 here.

V	J	CDR3
TRBV9	TRBJ2-1	ASSVGPTNNEQF
TRBV6-2/TRBV6-3	TRBJ2-3	ASRTSVTDTQY
TRBV5-1	TRBJ2-1	ASRSMTGSYNEQF
TRBV15	TRBJ1-1	ATSTQVGFGTEAF
TRBV20-1	TRBJ2-7	SASTYVGIYEQY
TRBV2	TRBJ2-3	ACTGGITDTQY
TRBV7-2	TRBJ1-2	ASSLSTGRNYT
TRBV11-3	TRBJ2-7	ASSLDPQAGLSTQY
TRBV4-3	TRBJ2-1	ASSQEWASGGYNEQF
TRBV20-1	TRBJ1-2	SAKGQGIFYGYT
TRBV5-1	-	ASSLAGTGTEQY
TRBV12-3/TRBV12-4	TRBJ1-4	ASSPLGVVDEKLF
TRBV7-9	TRBJ2-5	ASSHGTGGLKQETQY
TRBV4-3	TRBJ2-2	ASSHKTGGRTGELF
TRBV7-3	TRBJ2-3	ASSSVGVQY
TRBV4-3	TRBJ2-7	ASSQDRRLAGNSYEQY
TRBV7-9	TRBJ2-7	ASSPGLELLYEQY
TRBV5-6	TRBJ1-6	ASSLRAALSSYNSPLH
TRBV25-1	TRBJ2-3	ASSVGGRSTDTQY
TRBV3-1	TRBJ1-2	ASSQPNPGGPGGYT
TRBV5-1	TRBJ2-1	ASRNSGGYNEQF
TRBV14	-	ASSQGQGPYYEQY
TRBV20-1	TRBJ1-2	SARDPRPTTNYGYT
TRBV25-1	TRBJ2-1	ASSVGQRRF
TRBV4-3	TRBJ2-5	ASSQDPYGTQETQY
TRBV5-1	TRBJ1-2	ASSLAETNYGYT
TRBV20-1	TRBJ1-2	STRGDRGYGYT
TRBV7-8	TRBJ1-2	ASSKGQGSANYGYT
TRBV6-5	TRBJ1-4	ASRAGLLEKLF
TRBV4-3	TRBJ2-4	ASSQSGTGTGAKNIQY
TRBV10-3	TRBJ2-6	ATRQGSGANVPT
TRBV18	TRBJ1-1	ASSPAQGVTEAF
TRBV12-3/TRBV12-4	TRBJ2-5	ASSERGGQETQY
TRBV2	TRBJ2-3	ASSGQGFGTDTQY
TRBV18	TRBJ2-1	ASSPRSGGAYNEQF
TRBV10-3	TRBJ2-1	AISEIGGAGSNGQF
TRBV28	TRBJ2-7	ASSFSRVFDEQY
TRBV7-2	TRBJ1-2	ASSLDVLNYGYT
TRBV27	TRBJ2-7	ASSLSSGYERY
TRBV29-1	TRBJ1-2	SVGRSDFGGYT
TRBV6-2/TRBV6-3	TRBJ1-2	ASSYLSQGGYT
TRBV12-3/TRBV12-4	TRBJ2-3	ASSLTHGRDTDTQY
TRBV28	TRBJ1-6	ASNPVAGANSPLH
TRBV5-1	TRBJ2-4	ASSLEGTGRQQY
TRBV6-2/TRBV6-3	TRBJ2-4	ASNDRGDLAKNIQY
TRBV29-1	TRBJ1-2	SVSGGSWGTRVNGYT
TRBV28	-	ASSASGTGGGETQY
TRBV12-3/TRBV12-4	TRBJ2-7	ASSLGRRIPYEQY
TRBV4-3	TRBJ2-2	ASSLGTGWSGELF
TRBV6-5	TRBJ2-5	ASSYSEGGPETQY
TRBV4-3	TRBJ2-1	TSSQDAGWNEQV
TRBV12-3/TRBV12-4	TRBJ1-2	ASSTGTGGSYGYT
TRBV12-3/TRBV12-4	TRBJ2-5	ASSQDGGRGETQY
TRBV24-1	TRBJ2-3	ATSDTLHAMLVPTQY